These 5 T cell receptor beta chains were all obtained from the same sample, sequenced in a study of blood T cell repertoires in COVID-19. Some clones are missing from TCRdb's copy, which holds only in-frame ones; the method was immunoSEQ multiplex PCR. The profile shows just over 650,000 clones, 85% to 90% of them singletons. Source material: peripheral blood. The receptors were sampled from a woman under 30 with acute or convalescent COVID-19.

CDR3 region: CASSPRGGGGGLSTDTQYF. CDR3 bases: TGTGCCAGCAGCCCGCGGGGCGGCGGGGGGGGGCTAAGCACAGATACGCAGTATTTT. The rearrangement uses TRBV11-2 and TRBJ2-3, with 9 nucleotides matching TRBD2. Germline-derived CDR1 and CDR2 are SGHAT and FQNNGV. Germline trimming cut 5 bases from V and 0 bases from J; bases unmatched to any gene: 15. The CDR3 covers 19 residues.

CDR3 DNA sequence: TGTGCCAGCAGCTCCACTAACAACTACGAGCAGTACTTC. Translating gives CASSSTNNYEQYF. The rearrangement joins TRBV7-7 to TRBJ2-7; D is uncertain. Germline CDR1 reads SSHAT; CDR2 reads FNYEAQ (reference sequence). The CDR3 consists of 13 residues. Trimming took 4 bases from V and 3 from J, leaving 10 bases between them.

The chain has TRBV21-1 and TRBJ2-3; TRBD1, the table's D call, lacks a check against the DNA. TRBV21-1 represents a pseudogene. The CDR3 runs 18 residues. Here the CDR3 reads CASSKAQFMSHRTDTQYF. The CDR3 bases are TGTGCCAGCAGCAAAGCGCAGTTTATGTCTCACCGCACAGATACGCAGTATTTT.

The chain carries TRBV7-2 and TRBJ2-7; 11 nucleotides line up with TRBD2. Germline assignment: CDR1 SGHTA and CDR2 FQGNSA. This CDR3 comprises 15 residues. The trim removed 4 bases at V and 7 bases at J, leaving 9 bases unmatched. The CDR3 DNA reads as TGTGCCAGCAGCTCTTTAGCGGGGGGGCCGGGGGAGCAGTACTTC. The encoded protein is CASSSLAGGPGEQYF.

V is TRBV12-5 and J is TRBJ1-1, with D uncertain. The germline V and J ends were trimmed by 0 bases and 3 bases, with 17 bases remaining between them. The CDR3 is 17 residues long. Germline CDR1 reads LGHNT; CDR2 reads FRNRAP. The CDR3 nucleotides read TGTGCTAGTGGTTTGGTACCGGGGTCCATAAAACACACTGAAGCTTTCTTT. It encodes CASGLVPGSIKHTEAFF.